Below, 27 T cell receptor beta chains from the same sample are listed, as sequenced in a study of radiation and T cells in renal cell carcinoma (dated by TCRdb to about 2020). This sample's time point label indicates: blood 4 weeks post-SBRT, at nephrectomy. Read against the paper, the sample's treatment or condition label means: 15 Gy SBRT to primary tumor, nephrectomy 4 weeks later. Receptors were amplified or captured by the immunoSEQ multiplex PCR assay. This is the immuneACCESS table as TCRdb keeps it, with only in-frame sequences that have V and J called. A part of the clones is gone; compared with another copy, unresolved V genes explain less than half, and the rest is unexplained. This sample holds 150,000 or so clones; about 87% were observed only once. The ten largest clones add up to approximately 11% of the sample. The input for sequencing was blood, taken from a patient whose treatment included radiotherapy and nephrectomy. These receptors all stem from a woman aged 45-59 years with renal cell carcinoma.

This chain joins TRBV5-4 and TRBJ1-2, with D possibly being TRBD1 (5 bases). V lost 1 base and J 0 bases, leaving 13 bases between the germline ends. Germline V gives CDR1 SGHNT, CDR2 YYREEE (reference sequence). CDR3 size: 16 residues. DNA of the CDR3: TGTGCCAGCAGCTTGAACTCGGCAGGGACTAACTATGGCTACACCTTC. Amino acids: CASSLNSAGTNYGYTF.

CDR3 sequence reads: CASSSRGATEAFF. In nucleotides, the CDR3 is TGCGCCAGCAGTTCCAGGGGCGCCACTGAAGCTTTCTTT. The chain joins TRBV5-1 to TRBJ1-1; the D gene is possibly TRBD1 (6 bases). Germline-derived CDR1 and CDR2 are SGHRS and YFSETQ. V was shortened by 5 bases and J by 4 bases, with 12 bases between the two germline ends. The CDR3 is 13 amino acids.

The table lists this clone with a few counts. The chain couples TRBV5-1 to TRBJ1-3; the match to TRBD1 covers 7 bases. Trimming at V came to 4 bases and at J to 0 bases, leaving 4 bases not matched to a gene. The CDR3 has 15 amino acids. Germline V gene sequence: CDR1 SGHRS, CDR2 YFSETQ. The CDR3 region has the DNA TGCGCCAGCAGCCCGGGACAGCCCTCTGGAAACACCATATATTTT. It codes for CASSPGQPSGNTIYF.

The J gene is TRBJ2-4, the V gene TRBV15, with D possibly matching TRBD1 (6 bases). Trimming took off 6 bases at V and 0 bases at J, with 12 bases between the two ends. The germline V gene has CDR1 LNHNV and CDR2 YYDKDF (reference sequence). This CDR3 has 15 residues. DNA of the CDR3: TGTGCCACCAGTACTCAACAGGGAGCCAAAAACATTCAGTACTTC. It codes for CATSTQQGAKNIQYF.

The chain uses TRBV19 and TRBJ1-3; no firm D call. This CDR3 is built from 11 residues. Germline V gene sequence: CDR1 LNHDA, CDR2 SQIVND (reference sequence). The V end lost 5 bases, the J end lost 11 bases, and 10 bases lay between the germline ends. The CDR3 DNA reads TGTGCCAGTAGTTCCCCTGGACCCATATATTTT. This gives the protein CASSSPGPIYF.

The table lists this clone with a few counts. The rearrangement links TRBV6-5 to TRBJ1-1, with D uncertain. Trimming cost V 7 bases and J 1 base, with 10 bases left between them. Germline values: CDR1 MNHEY, CDR2 SVGAGI. The CDR3 is 13 residues long. The CDR3 here is CASTGSQNTEAFF. CDR3 in DNA: TGTGCCAGCACTGGGTCCCAGAACACTGAAGCTTTCTTT.

The chain joins TRBV6-4 to TRBJ2-3; 9 nucleotides match TRBD2. The junction had 8 bases not matched to a gene; V was cut back by 3 bases and J by 4 bases. The CDR3 runs 16 residues. The germline CDR1 and CDR2 sequences are MRHNA and SNTAGT. The CDR3 loop reads CASSEQAGGLPDTQYF. The CDR3 bases are TGTGCCAGCAGTGAACAAGCGGGGGGTCTTCCAGATACGCAGTATTTT.

The chain is built from TRBV6-6 and TRBJ2-7; D is unresolved. The germline gives CDR1 MNHNY, CDR2 SVGAGI (reference sequence). The CDR3 is 15 amino acids. V was pared by 0 bases and J by 2 bases, with 11 bases between. The DNA of the CDR3 is TGTGCCAGCAGTTACTCGACTCCTTCAGCCTACGAGCAGTACTTC. It yields the protein CASSYSTPSAYEQYF.

The chain employs TRBV5-1 and TRBJ2-5, with D unclear. The CDR3 sequence is 13 residues long. CDR1 is SGHRS and CDR2 is YFSETQ in the germline V gene. The germline V and J ends were trimmed by 1 base and 8 bases, with 12 bases remaining between them. The CDR3 nucleotides are TGCGCCAGCAGCTTGTGGTCAGGTGATACCCAGTACTTC. Protein: CASSLWSGDTQYF.

This chain uses TRBV11-1 with TRBJ2-3; D ambiguous. Trimming left V 4 bases short and J 4 bases short, with 12 bases between. The CDR3 is 14 residues long. Germline V lookup: CDR1 SGHAT, CDR2 FQDESV (reference sequence). The CDR3 loop is CASSSDIAADTQYF. The CDR3 bases are TGTGCCAGCAGCTCCGACATCGCTGCAGATACGCAGTATTTT. The full variable domain, its missing parts supplied by reference TRBV11-1 and TRBJ2-3, is EAEVAQSPRYKITEKSQAVAFWCDPISGHATLYWYRQILGQGPELLVQFQDESVVDDSQLPKDRFSAERLKGVDSTLKIQPAELGDSAMYLCASSSDIAADTQYFGPGTRLTVL.

The rearrangement uses TRBV7-2 and TRBJ1-4; the D gene is possibly TRBD1 (6 bases). The CDR3 is 15 amino acids. The V gene's germline CDR1 is SGHTA and CDR2 FQGNSA. Trimming removed 4 bases at V and 7 bases at J, with 16 bases between. The CDR3 sequence: CASSSQTGEGEKLFF. CDR3 in DNA: TGTGCCAGCAGCTCCCAGACAGGAGAAGGTGAAAAACTGTTTTTT.

The V call is TRBV5-6, the J call TRBJ2-2; TRBD1 or TRBD2 may be the D gene (5 bases each). The CDR3 consists of 17 residues. V lost 3 bases and J lost 5, with 20 bases in between. Per germline, CDR1 SGHDT and CDR2 YYEEEE. CDR3: CASSSIPGTDLTGELFF. The CDR3 nucleotides are TGTGCCAGCAGCTCAATCCCAGGGACCGATCTTACCGGGGAGCTGTTTTTT.

The chain has TRBV30 and TRBJ1-2, with D unresolved. The V end lost 0 bases, the J end lost 2 bases, and 7 bases lay between the germline ends. Germline lookup yields CDR1 GTSNPN and CDR2 SVGIG (reference sequence). The CDR3 runs 13 residues. The CDR3 nucleotides are TGTGCCTGGAGTGTTGCCAGAAACTATGGCTACACCTTC. It translates to CAWSVARNYGYTF.

As to this clone: This same CDR3 is encoded by further DNA sequences in the sample. This chain joins TRBV2 and TRBJ1-4, with a tentative D call TRBD1 (6 bases). The V end lost 3 bases, the J end lost 8 bases, and 16 bases lay between the germline ends. Germline values: CDR1 SNHLY, CDR2 FYNNEI. The CDR3 is 15 amino acids. The CDR3 DNA follows: TGTGCCAGCAGTGAGGGAGGCAGGGGTTTAGAAAAACTGTTTTTT. The encoded protein is CASSEGGRGLEKLFF.

This clone was found once. V usage is TRBV2 and J usage is TRBJ2-2; 9 bases are shared with TRBD1. The germline gives CDR1 SNHLY, CDR2 FYNNEI. The CDR3 runs to 14 residues. V shed 6 bases and J 7 bases; nucleotides not matched to a gene: 6. CDR3 bases: TGTGCCAGCAGACAGGGGGCTTGGGGCGGGGAGCTGTTTTTT. Translated: CASRQGAWGGELFF.

This sequence joins TRBV5-1 and TRBJ1-5, with a tentative D call TRBD1 (6 bases). There are 15 residues in the CDR3. From germline, CDR1 is SGHRS and CDR2 YFSETQ. The V end was cut by 4 bases, the J end by 0 bases, with 11 bases between. CDR3 loop: CASSATGLSNQPQHF. CDR3 in DNA: TGCGCCAGCAGCGCGACAGGACTTAGCAATCAGCCCCAGCATTTT.

The chain is built from TRBV2 and TRBJ2-3; TRBD2 might be the D (6 bases). Germline lookup yields CDR1 SNHLY and CDR2 FYNNEI. The CDR3 has 16 residues. Trimming removed 6 bases at V and 2 bases at J, with 18 bases between. CDR3 nucleotide sequence: TGTGCCAGCAGCTTTGGAGGGCCCGACCTCACAGATACGCAGTATTTT. This encodes CASSFGGPDLTDTQYF.

This clone appeared once. This chain's CDR3 is CASSISGGVPGELFF. The DNA for the CDR3 is TGTGCCAGTAGTATTTCTGGCGGTGTCCCTGGGGAGCTGTTTTTT. The chain carries TRBV19 and TRBJ2-2; no firm D call. The ends were cut back, 3 bases at V and 8 bases at J, with 16 bases in the middle. Germline V gene data show CDR1 as LNHDA and CDR2 as SQIVND (reference sequence). The CDR3 spans 15 residues. The variable domain in full, with the rest retrieved from reference TRBV19 and TRBJ2-2, is DGGITQSPKYLFRKEGQNVTLSCEQNLNHDAMYWYRQDPGQGLRLIYYSQIVNDFQKGDIAEGYSVSREKKESFPLTVTSAQKNPTAFYLCASSISGGVPGELFFGEGSRLTVL.

V usage is TRBV6-5 and J usage is TRBJ1-5; weak D call: TRBD1 (5 bases). CDR1 is MNHEY, CDR2 SVGAGI, per germline. Trimming stripped 4 bases from V and 2 bases from J, with 15 bases between. The CDR3 extends over 16 amino acids. DNA of the CDR3: TGTGCCAGCAGTTTGGACGGGGCAGTGGGCAATCAGCCCCAGCATTTT. Translated: CASSLDGAVGNQPQHF.

The rearrangement links TRBV2 to TRBJ1-5, with D perhaps TRBD1 (6 bases). With 6 bases removed from V and 7 bases from J, the gap between germline ends came to 16 bases. This CDR3 region has 14 residues. CDR1 and CDR2 (germline): SNHLY, FYNNEI. For the CDR3, the DNA is TGTGCCAGCAGGAAGGGGGGCAGGGACCAGCCCCAGCATTTT. This encodes CASRKGGRDQPQHF.

This chain uses TRBV11-2 with TRBJ2-7; D may be TRBD1 or TRBD2 (5 bases each). Per germline, CDR1 SGHAT and CDR2 FQNNGV. Between the trimmed V and J ends, which lost 5 bases and 6 bases, there was a span of 17 bases. CDR3 length equals 14 residues. The DNA of the CDR3 is TGTGCCAGCAGCCCGGTGACAGTGGGGGTCGAGCAGTACTTC. Translating it yields CASSPVTVGVEQYF.

This sequence joins TRBV5-4 and TRBJ1-1; D perhaps matches TRBD1 (5 bases). The germline V gene has CDR1 SGHNT and CDR2 YYREEE (reference sequence). The CDR3 loop spans 14 amino acids. Trimming took off 1 base at V and 6 bases at J, with 13 bases between the two ends. The CDR3: CASSLQGTQAEAFF. The CDR3 DNA is TGTGCCAGCAGCTTGCAGGGAACCCAGGCTGAAGCTTTCTTT.

The gene calls are TRBV6-6 and TRBJ2-2; D is uncertain. Trimming took off 5 bases at V and 1 base at J, with 8 bases between the two ends. Germline CDR1 reads MNHNY; CDR2 reads SVGAGI (reference sequence). The CDR3 has 14 amino acids. The CDR3 DNA follows: TGTGCCAGCAGTGATCCGGGGAACACCGGGGAGCTGTTTTTT. Translated: CASSDPGNTGELFF.

This chain links TRBV6-5 with TRBJ1-1; D gene ambiguous. In germline, CDR1 is MNHEY, CDR2 SVGAGI. There are 14 residues in the CDR3. V lost 7 bases and J lost 3, with 15 bases in between. The CDR3 region has the DNA TGTGCCAGCACCCGGCGCGATGCTGACACTGAAGCTTTCTTT. It codes for CASTRRDADTEAFF.

The chain recombines TRBV7-2 with TRBJ2-3, with D possibly called TRBD1 or TRBD2 (5 bases each). The CDR3 contains 14 residues. Trimming stripped 5 bases from V and 4 bases from J, with 13 bases between. Per germline, CDR1 SGHTA and CDR2 FQGNSA. CDR3 nucleotides: TGTGCCAGCAGCGCTGGGTGGGGACCAGATACGCAGTATTTT. This codes for CASSAGWGPDTQYF.

The chain links TRBV7-9 to TRBJ1-2, with 8 bases matching TRBD1. J lost 3 bases, V lost 5 bases, and 11 bases had no gene match. Germline V gene data show CDR1 as SEHNR and CDR2 as FQNEAQ (reference sequence). This CDR3 spans 16 amino acids. CDR3 sequence (DNA): TGTGCCAGCAGCCCCACACAGGGGGTATTTGACTATGGCTACACCTTC. It translates to CASSPTQGVFDYGYTF.

The rearrangement links TRBV7-9 to TRBJ1-3, with a weak D call TRBD1 (6 bases). Germline assignment: CDR1 SEHNR and CDR2 FQNEAQ (reference sequence). The CDR3 runs 14 residues. Trimming removed 8 bases from V and 2 bases from J, with 13 bases in between. The CDR3: CASANSGAGNTIYF. CDR3 DNA: TGTGCCAGCGCCAATTCAGGGGCTGGAAACACCATATATTTT.